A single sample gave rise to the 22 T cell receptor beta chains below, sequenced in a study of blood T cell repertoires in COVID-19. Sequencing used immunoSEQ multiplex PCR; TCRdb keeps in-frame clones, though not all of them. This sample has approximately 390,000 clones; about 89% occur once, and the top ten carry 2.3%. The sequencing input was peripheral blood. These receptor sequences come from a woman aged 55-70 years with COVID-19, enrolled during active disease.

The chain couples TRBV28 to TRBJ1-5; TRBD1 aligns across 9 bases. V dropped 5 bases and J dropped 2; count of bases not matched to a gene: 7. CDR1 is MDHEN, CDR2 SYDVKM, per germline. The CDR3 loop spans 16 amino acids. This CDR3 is CASSPGQGTGNQPQHF. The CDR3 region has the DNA TGTGCCAGCAGTCCTGGACAGGGGACGGGCAATCAGCCCCAGCATTTT.

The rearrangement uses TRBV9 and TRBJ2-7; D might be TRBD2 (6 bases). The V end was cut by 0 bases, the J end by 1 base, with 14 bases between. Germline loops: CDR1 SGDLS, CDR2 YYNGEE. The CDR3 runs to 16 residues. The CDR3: CASSVGGSGVSYEQYF. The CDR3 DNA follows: TGTGCCAGCAGCGTAGGAGGTAGCGGTGTTTCCTACGAGCAGTACTTC.

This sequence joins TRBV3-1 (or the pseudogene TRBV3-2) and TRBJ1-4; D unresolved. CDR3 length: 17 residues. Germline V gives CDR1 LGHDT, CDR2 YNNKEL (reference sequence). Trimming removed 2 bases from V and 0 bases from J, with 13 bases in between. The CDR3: CASSQHQSPATNEKLFF. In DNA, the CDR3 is TGTGCCAGCAGCCAACATCAGTCACCTGCAACTAATGAAAAACTGTTTTTT.

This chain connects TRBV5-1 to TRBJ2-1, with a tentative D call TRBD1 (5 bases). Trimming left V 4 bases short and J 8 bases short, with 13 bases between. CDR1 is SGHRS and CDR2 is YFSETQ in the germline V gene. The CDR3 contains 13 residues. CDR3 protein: CASSKGIGDEQFF. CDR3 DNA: TGCGCCAGCAGCAAAGGGATAGGGGATGAGCAGTTCTTC.

CDR3 DNA sequence: TGTGCCAGCAGCGTAGCCCCGGTGAACACTGAAGCTTTCTTT. Translation: CASSVAPVNTEAFF. The chain employs TRBV9 and TRBJ1-1, with D unclear. Trimming cost V 0 bases and J 0 bases, with 6 bases left between them. The germline gives CDR1 SGDLS, CDR2 YYNGEE. The CDR3 has 14 amino acids.

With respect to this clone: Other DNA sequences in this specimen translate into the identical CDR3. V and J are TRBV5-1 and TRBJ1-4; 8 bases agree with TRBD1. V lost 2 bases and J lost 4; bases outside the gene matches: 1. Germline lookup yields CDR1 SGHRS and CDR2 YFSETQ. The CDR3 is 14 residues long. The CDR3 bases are TGCGCCAGCAGCTTCGGACAGGGTAATGAAAAACTGTTTTTT. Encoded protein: CASSFGQGNEKLFF.

The CDR3 loop reads CASSPGGGRREQYF. DNA of the CDR3: TGCGCCAGCAGCCCCGGGGGTGGGAGGCGCGAGCAGTACTTC. The chain couples TRBV5-1 to TRBJ2-7, with D possibly matching TRBD2 (6 bases). The germline V gene has CDR1 SGHRS and CDR2 YFSETQ. Trimming pared 4 bases from V and 6 bases from J, leaving 17 bases between. This CDR3 has 14 amino acids.

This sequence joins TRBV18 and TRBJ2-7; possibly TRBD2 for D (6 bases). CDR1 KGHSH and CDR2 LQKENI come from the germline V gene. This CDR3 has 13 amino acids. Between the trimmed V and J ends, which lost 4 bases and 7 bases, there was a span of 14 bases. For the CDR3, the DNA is TGTGCCAGCTCACTACGAGAAGGAGGGGAGCAGTACTTC. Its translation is CASSLREGGEQYF.

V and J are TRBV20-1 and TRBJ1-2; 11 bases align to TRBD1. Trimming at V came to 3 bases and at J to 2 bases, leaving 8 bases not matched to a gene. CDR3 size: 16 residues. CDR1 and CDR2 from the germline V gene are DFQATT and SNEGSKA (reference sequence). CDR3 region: CSASRGRTGGNYGYTF. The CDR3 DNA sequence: TGCAGTGCTAGTCGTGGTCGGACAGGGGGCAACTATGGCTACACCTTC.

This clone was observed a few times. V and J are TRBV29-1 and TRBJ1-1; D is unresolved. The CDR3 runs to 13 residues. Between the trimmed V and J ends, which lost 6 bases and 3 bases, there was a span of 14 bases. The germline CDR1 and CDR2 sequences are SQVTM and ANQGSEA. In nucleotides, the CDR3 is TGCAGCGTGTGCGGGAGATTGCACACTGAAGCTTTCTTT. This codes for CSVCGRLHTEAFF.

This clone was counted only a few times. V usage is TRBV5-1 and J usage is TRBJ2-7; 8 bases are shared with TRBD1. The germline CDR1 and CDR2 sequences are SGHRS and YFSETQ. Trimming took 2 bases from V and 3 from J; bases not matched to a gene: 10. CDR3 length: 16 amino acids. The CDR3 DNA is TGCGCCAGCAGCTTACAGACAGGGGATTGGGTCTACGAGCAGTACTTC. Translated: CASSLQTGDWVYEQYF.

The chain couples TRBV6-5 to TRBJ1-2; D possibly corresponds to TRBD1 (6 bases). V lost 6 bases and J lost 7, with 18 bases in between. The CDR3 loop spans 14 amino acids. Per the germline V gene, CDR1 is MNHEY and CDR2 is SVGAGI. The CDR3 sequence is CASRADDRQGGYTF. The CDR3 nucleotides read TGTGCCAGCAGAGCCGATGACAGGCAGGGTGGCTACACCTTC.

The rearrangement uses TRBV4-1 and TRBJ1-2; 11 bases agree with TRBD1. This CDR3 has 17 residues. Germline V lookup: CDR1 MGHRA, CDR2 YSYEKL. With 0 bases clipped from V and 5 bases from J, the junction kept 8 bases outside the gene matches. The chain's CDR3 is CASSQDRWDRGNYGYTF. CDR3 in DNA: TGCGCCAGCAGCCAAGATCGGTGGGACAGGGGGAATTATGGCTACACCTTC.

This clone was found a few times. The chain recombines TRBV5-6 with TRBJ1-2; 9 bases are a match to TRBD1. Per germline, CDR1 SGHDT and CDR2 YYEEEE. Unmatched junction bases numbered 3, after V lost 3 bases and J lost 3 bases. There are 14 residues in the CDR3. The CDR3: CASSWGQGYYGYTF. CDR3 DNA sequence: TGTGCCAGCAGCTGGGGACAGGGTTACTATGGCTACACCTTC. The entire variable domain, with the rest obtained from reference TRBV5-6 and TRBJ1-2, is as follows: DAGVTQSPTHLIKTRGQQVTLRCSPKSGHDTVSWYQQALGQGPQFIFQYYEEEERQRGNFPDRFSGHQFPNYSSELNVNALLLGDSALYLCASSWGQGYYGYTFGSGTRLTVV.

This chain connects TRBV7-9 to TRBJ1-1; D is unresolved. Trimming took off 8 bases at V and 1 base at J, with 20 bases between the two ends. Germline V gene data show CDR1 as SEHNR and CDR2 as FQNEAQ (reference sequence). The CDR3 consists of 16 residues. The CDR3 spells CASPPWELWKNTEAFF. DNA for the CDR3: TGTGCCAGCCCTCCCTGGGAGCTATGGAAGAACACTGAAGCTTTCTTT.

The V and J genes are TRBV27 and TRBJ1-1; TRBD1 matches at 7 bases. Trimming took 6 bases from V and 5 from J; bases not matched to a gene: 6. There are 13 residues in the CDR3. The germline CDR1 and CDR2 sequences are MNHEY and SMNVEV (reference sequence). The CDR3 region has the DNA TGTGCCAGCAGGGCACAGGGGAGGACTGAAGCTTTCTTT. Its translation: CASRAQGRTEAFF.

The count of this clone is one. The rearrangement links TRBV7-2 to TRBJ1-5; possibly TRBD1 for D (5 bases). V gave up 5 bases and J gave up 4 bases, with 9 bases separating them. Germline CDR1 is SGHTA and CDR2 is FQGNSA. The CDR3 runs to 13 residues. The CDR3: CASSGQGNQPQHF. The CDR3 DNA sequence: TGTGCCAGCAGCGGCCAGGGAAATCAGCCCCAGCATTTT.

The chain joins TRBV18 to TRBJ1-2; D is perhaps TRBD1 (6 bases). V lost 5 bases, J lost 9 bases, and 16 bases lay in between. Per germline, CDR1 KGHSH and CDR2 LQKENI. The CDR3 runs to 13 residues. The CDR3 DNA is TGTGCCAGCTCATCGGACAGCTTCGAGCGCTACACCTTC. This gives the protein CASSSDSFERYTF.

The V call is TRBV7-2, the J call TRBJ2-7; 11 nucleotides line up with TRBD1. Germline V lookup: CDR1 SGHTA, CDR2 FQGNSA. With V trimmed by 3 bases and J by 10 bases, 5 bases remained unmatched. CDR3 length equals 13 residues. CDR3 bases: TGTGCCAGCAGCTTGGCGGACAGGGGGCAACAGTACTTC. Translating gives CASSLADRGQQYF.

This CDR3 reads CASSFASGVGETQYF. The CDR3 bases are TGCGCCAGCAGCTTCGCTAGCGGGGTAGGGGAGACCCAGTACTTC. The chain employs TRBV5-1 and TRBJ2-5, with 9 bases lining up with TRBD2. The CDR3 consists of 15 residues. V shed 2 bases and J 5 bases; nucleotides not matched to a gene: 7. Germline V gives CDR1 SGHRS, CDR2 YFSETQ.

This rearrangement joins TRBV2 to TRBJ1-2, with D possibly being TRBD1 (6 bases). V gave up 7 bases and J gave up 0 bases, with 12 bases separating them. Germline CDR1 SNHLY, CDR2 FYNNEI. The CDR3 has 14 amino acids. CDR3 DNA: TGTGCCAGCACACAGGGCCCTTCTAACTATGGCTACACCTTC. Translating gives CASTQGPSNYGYTF.

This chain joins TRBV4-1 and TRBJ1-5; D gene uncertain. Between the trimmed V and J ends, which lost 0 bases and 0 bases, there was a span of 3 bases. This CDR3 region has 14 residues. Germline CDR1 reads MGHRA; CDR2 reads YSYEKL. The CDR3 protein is CASSQEYSNQPQHF. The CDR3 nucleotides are TGCGCCAGCAGCCAAGAGTATAGCAATCAGCCCCAGCATTTT.